The T cell receptor (beta chain) described here comes from a study of CD8 T cells in ankylosing spondylitis. Whole-study findings and limits: Previously reported in reactive arthritis synovial fluid and blood were some of the motif variants. Disease-linked clones reportedly showed significant enrichment in matched ankylosing spondylitis synovial fluid.

For this clonotype: Its matching antigen is unknown.

MiXCR, run by TCRdb on the 5' RACE reads, gives a single entry per CDR3 protein. In the table there are approximately 220,000 distinct CDR3 sequences, more than 9% of which are singletons. This CDR3 contains 15 residues. Trimming removed 5 bases from V and 2 bases from J; junction bases left unmatched: 9. CDR1 DFQATT and CDR2 SNEGSKA come from the germline V gene (reference sequence). The sample comprised blood, either unsorted or a sorted T cell fraction (not recorded which). This chain uses TRBV20-1 with TRBJ2-3, with TRBD2 matching over 8 bases. This clonotype originated in a male donor with ankylosing spondylitis or in good health (not recorded which). CDR3: CSAEPGLVNTDTQYF. The CDR3 bases are TGCAGTGCTGAACCGGGACTAGTCAACACAGATACGCAGTATTTT.